This T cell receptor beta chain was captured in a study of blood T cell repertoires in COVID-19. The CDR3 covers 15 residues. Germline CDR1 is KGHSH and CDR2 is LQKENI. V gave up 3 bases and J gave up 5 bases; unmatched junction bases: 3. Method: immunoSEQ multiplex PCR; TCRdb's copy keeps in-frame clones and lacks some. The sample consists of 150,000 to 200,000 clones, around 86% of them appearing once. The sequence was collected from a man in his fifties with active or convalescent COVID-19. V is TRBV18 and J is TRBJ1-6; TRBD1 matches at 8 bases. The source material was peripheral blood. This CDR3 is CASSPGGQDNSPLHF. The CDR3 DNA is TGTGCCAGCTCACCGGGGGGACAGGATAATTCACCCCTCCACTTT.